These 27 T cell receptor beta chains were sequenced from one sample in a study of blood T cell repertoires in COVID-19. Sequenced by immunoSEQ multiplex PCR; TCRdb stores in-frame clones only, minus some. The table shows about 70,000 clones, with 80% occurring only once. Sample: peripheral blood. Receptor source: a man between 65 and 79 years old who had recovered from COVID-19.

This clone occurred once. The gene calls are TRBV3-1 (or the pseudogene TRBV3-2) and TRBJ1-1; TRBD1 aligns across 11 bases. The germline V gene encodes CDR1 LGHDT and CDR2 YNNKEL (reference sequence). The V segment lost 3 bases and the J segment 0 bases; nucleotides outside the gene matches: 3. The CDR3 has 16 amino acids. In nucleotides, the CDR3 is TGTGCCAGCAGCCACGGGACAGGGGGAATGAACACTGAAGCTTTCTTT. This codes for CASSHGTGGMNTEAFF.

This chain's CDR3 is CASSERPGGQPQHF. CDR3 coding DNA: TGTGCCAGCAGTGAACGTCCAGGGGGTCAGCCCCAGCATTTT. V is TRBV6-1 and J is TRBJ1-5; the match to TRBD1 covers 7 bases. Germline V CDR1 and CDR2: MNHNS, SASEGT. V shed 2 bases and J 6 bases; nucleotides not matched to a gene: 4. The CDR3 extends over 14 amino acids.

This clone was recorded once. The CDR3 DNA sequence: TGTGCCAGTAGTATAGTAGCGGGATGGGGGGAGCTGTTTTTT. This sequence encodes CASSIVAGWGELFF. The chain carries TRBV19 and TRBJ2-2; 8 nucleotides agree with TRBD2. After removal of 1 base from V and 8 bases from J, the junction contained 3 bases not matched to a gene. There are 14 residues in the CDR3. Per germline, CDR1 LNHDA and CDR2 SQIVND (reference sequence).

This chain joins TRBV7-2 and TRBJ2-5; 11 bases fit TRBD2. Germline CDR1 and CDR2: SGHTA and FQGNSA. V was pared by 6 bases and J by 4 bases, with 7 bases of the junction left unmatched. CDR3 length: 15 residues. As DNA, the CDR3 is TGTGCCAGCAGTTATAATAGCGGGGGGGGAGAGACCCAGTACTTC. Its translation: CASSYNSGGGETQYF.

This clone was picked up one time. The rearrangement uses TRBV19 and TRBJ1-4; tentatively, D is TRBD1 (6 bases). The CDR3 covers 11 residues. Looked up from germline, CDR1 is LNHDA and CDR2 is SQIVND (reference sequence). Trimming shortened V by 5 bases and J by 10 bases, and 8 bases separated the two germline ends. This chain's CDR3 is CASSETGKLFF. The CDR3 region has the DNA TGTGCCAGTAGTGAGACAGGAAAACTGTTTTTT.

V is TRBV6-2 or TRBV6-3 and J is TRBJ2-2; maybe TRBD1 (6 bases). Per the germline V gene, CDR1 is MNHEY and CDR2 is SVGEGT. The V and J ends lost 5 bases and 2 bases respectively, with 15 bases between them. This CDR3 has 16 residues. The CDR3 DNA is TGTGCCAGCAGTCAACAGGGTCGGTATAACACCGGGGAGCTGTTTTTT. It encodes CASSQQGRYNTGELFF.

J is TRBJ2-7 and V is TRBV5-1, with D perhaps TRBD1 (5 bases). The V end lost 0 bases, the J end lost 5 bases, and 12 bases lay between the germline ends. Germline CDR1 SGHRS, CDR2 YFSETQ. The CDR3 contains 14 residues. The CDR3 DNA reads TGCGCCAGCAGCTTGGGGCAGGGATTCCACGAGCAGTACTTC. It yields the protein CASSLGQGFHEQYF.

Only a few counts were recorded for this clone. This chain links TRBV6-5 with TRBJ2-3; 7 bases match TRBD2. The germline V gene encodes CDR1 MNHEY and CDR2 SVGAGI. V was pared by 5 bases and J by 0 bases, with 2 bases of the junction left unmatched. This CDR3 has 14 residues. The CDR3 sequence is CASSLAESTDTQYF. Here the CDR3 DNA reads TGTGCCAGCAGTCTAGCGGAGAGCACAGATACGCAGTATTTT.

The chain couples TRBV7-2 to TRBJ1-6; D gene unclear. V lost 1 base and J lost 0, with 10 bases in between. Germline CDR1 is SGHTA and CDR2 is FQGNSA. CDR3 size: 17 residues. DNA of the CDR3: TGTGCCAGCAGCTTAGGTGGCAGAAGCTCCTATAATTCACCCCTCCACTTT. It encodes CASSLGGRSSYNSPLHF.

This chain uses TRBV29-1 with TRBJ2-3; D might be TRBD2 (6 bases). From germline, CDR1 is SQVTM and CDR2 ANQGSEA. This CDR3 is built from 13 residues. Deletions cut 6 bases from V and 4 bases from J, with 14 bases between. In DNA, the CDR3 is TGCAGCGTGGGGGGTGTGGGTTCAGATACGCAGTATTTT. Protein sequence: CSVGGVGSDTQYF.

The V gene is TRBV30, the J gene TRBJ1-1; no clear D. The CDR3 is 13 amino acids. Germline CDR1 reads GTSNPN; CDR2 reads SVGIG (reference sequence). Between the trimmed V and J ends, which lost 2 bases and 5 bases, there was a span of 12 bases. The DNA of the CDR3 is TGTGCCTGGAGTAGGTCCAGCGGAACTGAAGCTTTCTTT. Residues: CAWSRSSGTEAFF.

The chain links TRBV21-1 to TRBJ2-1; TRBD2 reflects the table's D call only, with no check against the DNA. TRBV21-1 is a known pseudogene. This CDR3 contains 13 residues. CDR3 loop: CASSRSLGNEQFF. The CDR3 region has the DNA TGTGCCAGCAGCCGATCTCTAGGCAATGAGCAGTTCTTC.

This chain links TRBV7-9 with TRBJ2-2; D unresolved. The CDR3 spans 16 residues. The V gene's germline CDR1 is SEHNR and CDR2 FQNEAQ (reference sequence). Trimming pared 11 bases from V and 2 bases from J, leaving 21 bases between. CDR3 in amino acids: CAVPESPSVNTGELFF. DNA of the CDR3: TGTGCCGTACCGGAGAGCCCGAGTGTAAACACCGGGGAGCTGTTTTTT.

This clone was seen a single time. V is TRBV12-3 or TRBV12-4 and J is TRBJ1-1; D is unresolved. V shed 7 bases and J shed 1 base, with 10 bases lying between them. The CDR3 sequence is 13 residues long. The CDR3 here is CASTGMSNTEAFF. In DNA, the CDR3 is TGTGCCAGCACCGGGATGTCGAACACTGAAGCTTTCTTT.

V and J are TRBV6-5 and TRBJ2-7; TRBD1 might be the D (5 bases). The CDR3 is 13 residues long. The V end was cut by 9 bases, the J end by 9 bases, with 21 bases between. CDR1 is MNHEY and CDR2 is SVGAGI in the germline V gene. CDR3 region: CASSSGRVLGQYF. The CDR3 DNA is TGTGCCAGTTCTTCAGGGCGAGTTCTAGGGCAGTACTTC.

This chain connects TRBV2 to TRBJ1-1; 9 bases agree with TRBD1. The germline V gene encodes CDR1 SNHLY and CDR2 FYNNEI. There are 14 residues in the CDR3. Trimming cost V 5 bases and J 3 bases; bases outside gene matches: 4. CDR3 amino acids: CASSSQGADTEAFF. The CDR3 bases are TGTGCCAGCAGTTCACAGGGGGCTGACACTGAAGCTTTCTTT.

CDR3 nucleotide sequence: TGTGCCAGCAGTTTTCGAGGGCGGGGCACAGATACGCAGTATTTT. Translated: CASSFRGRGTDTQYF. The chain carries TRBV28 and TRBJ2-3; D is perhaps TRBD2 (5 bases). CDR1 and CDR2 from the germline V gene are MDHEN and SYDVKM. The CDR3 contains 15 residues. Deletions cut 3 bases from V and 1 base from J, with 11 bases between.

The rearrangement links TRBV7-3 to TRBJ1-1; possibly TRBD1 for D (6 bases). This CDR3 is 13 amino acids long. Germline CDR1 and CDR2: SGHTA and FQGTGA. The V gene lost 5 bases and the J gene lost 5 bases, with 12 bases spanning the gap. The chain's CDR3 is CASSGQSGTEAFF. Here the CDR3 DNA reads TGTGCCAGCAGCGGACAGAGCGGTACTGAAGCTTTCTTT.

This sequence joins TRBV28 and TRBJ2-7; D might be TRBD1 (6 bases). Trimming took 10 bases from V and 6 from J, leaving 13 bases between them. The CDR3 spans 11 residues. The germline V gene has CDR1 MDHEN and CDR2 SYDVKM. CDR3: CATNSRGEQYF. The CDR3 bases are TGTGCCACCAATTCCAGGGGCGAGCAGTACTTC.

This clone was counted a few times. The chain employs TRBV6-5 and TRBJ2-7, with a tentative D call TRBD1 (6 bases). From germline, CDR1 is MNHEY and CDR2 SVGAGI. V dropped 4 bases and J dropped 0 bases, with 10 bases sitting between them. This CDR3 is built from 14 residues. The CDR3 bases are TGTGCCAGCAGTTTTCACAGGGACTCCTACGAGCAGTACTTC. As protein: CASSFHRDSYEQYF.

The chain uses TRBV5-1 and TRBJ2-5, with 10 positions matching TRBD2. Germline V CDR1 and CDR2: SGHRS, YFSETQ. The CDR3 consists of 15 residues. V shed 4 bases and J 5 bases; nucleotides not matched to a gene: 8. The CDR3 here is CASSNSGGNYETQYF. DNA of the CDR3: TGCGCCAGCAGCAATAGCGGGGGGAACTACGAGACCCAGTACTTC.

The J gene is TRBJ1-2, the V gene TRBV24-1, with TRBD1 as a possible D gene (6 bases). The CDR3 consists of 14 residues. The ends were cut back, 7 bases at V and 6 bases at J, with 17 bases in the middle. The germline CDR1 and CDR2 sequences are KGHDR and SFDVKD. The DNA of the CDR3 is TGTGCCACCAGCCAGGGGTCTCTTGTTGATGGCTACACCTTC. This sequence encodes CATSQGSLVDGYTF.

This clone has more than one count but fewer than ten. The chain combines TRBV29-1 with TRBJ2-1; TRBD2 matches 9 bases. V lost 4 bases to trimming and J lost 1 base; unmatched junction nucleotides: 5. Germline lookup yields CDR1 SQVTM and CDR2 ANQGSEA. This CDR3 has 15 amino acids. The CDR3 sequence: CSVGSGLASYNEQFF. The CDR3 DNA reads as TGCAGCGTTGGCTCTGGACTAGCGTCCTACAATGAGCAGTTCTTC.

The V gene is TRBV7-2, the J gene TRBJ1-4, with TRBD1 matching 7 bases. The CDR3 runs to 16 residues. CDR1 is SGHTA, CDR2 FQGNSA, per germline. V was clipped by 1 base and J by 8 bases; unmatched bases: 10. This CDR3 is CASSLDGDRDTEKLFF. DNA for the CDR3: TGTGCCAGCAGCTTAGACGGTGACAGGGATACGGAAAAACTGTTTTTT.

V is TRBV19 and J is TRBJ1-5; no clear D. V was cut by 7 bases and J by 3 bases, with 28 bases left in between. This CDR3 has 19 amino acids. Germline CDR1 reads LNHDA; CDR2 reads SQIVND (reference sequence). The CDR3 loop reads CASKLVRGTGWIDNQPQHF. In DNA, the CDR3 is TGTGCCAGTAAACTGGTGCGGGGAACGGGCTGGATAGACAATCAGCCCCAGCATTTT.

This clone showed up just once. The chain has TRBV6-2 or TRBV6-3 and TRBJ2-1; perhaps TRBD1 as D (6 bases). There are 14 residues in the CDR3. Trimming pared 4 bases from V and 0 bases from J, leaving 7 bases between. The germline V gene encodes CDR1 MNHEY and CDR2 SVGEGT. The CDR3 DNA is TGTGCCAGCAGTTTACAGGGCTCCTACAATGAGCAGTTCTTC. It encodes CASSLQGSYNEQFF.

The chain combines TRBV2 with TRBJ1-1; D uncertain. CDR1 and CDR2 (germline): SNHLY, FYNNEI. The germline V and J ends were trimmed by 4 bases and 5 bases, with 11 bases remaining between them. The CDR3 spans 13 residues. CDR3 bases: TGTGCCAGCAGTGCCGCAGGAGGGACTGAAGCTTTCTTT. This codes for CASSAAGGTEAFF.